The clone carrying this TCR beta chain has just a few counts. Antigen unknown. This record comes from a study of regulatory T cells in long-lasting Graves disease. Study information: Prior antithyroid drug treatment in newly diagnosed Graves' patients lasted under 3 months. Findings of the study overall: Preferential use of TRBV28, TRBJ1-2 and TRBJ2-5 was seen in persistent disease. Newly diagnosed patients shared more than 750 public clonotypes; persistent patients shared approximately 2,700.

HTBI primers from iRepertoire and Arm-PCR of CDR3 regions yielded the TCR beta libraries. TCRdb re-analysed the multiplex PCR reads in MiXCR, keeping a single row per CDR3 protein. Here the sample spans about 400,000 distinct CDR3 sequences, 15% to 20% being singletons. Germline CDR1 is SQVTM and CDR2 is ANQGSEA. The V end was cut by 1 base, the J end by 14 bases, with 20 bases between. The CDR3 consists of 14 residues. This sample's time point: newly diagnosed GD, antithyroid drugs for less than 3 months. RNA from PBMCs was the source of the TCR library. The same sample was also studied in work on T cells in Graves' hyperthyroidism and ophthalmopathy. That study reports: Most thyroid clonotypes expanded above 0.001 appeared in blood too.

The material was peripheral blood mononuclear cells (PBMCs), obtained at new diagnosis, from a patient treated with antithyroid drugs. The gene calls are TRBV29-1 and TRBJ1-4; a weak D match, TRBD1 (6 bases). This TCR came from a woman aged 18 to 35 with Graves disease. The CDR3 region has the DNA TGCAGCGTTGAAGTGGGGTTTGGGGGAACAGGGCTGTTTTTT. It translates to CSVEVGFGGTGLFF.